The rows below give T cell receptor beta chains drawn from one sample of a study of T cell changes during pregnancy in multiple sclerosis. TCRdb keeps only in-frame clones here, not all; method: immunoSEQ multiplex PCR. The sample includes tens of thousands of clones, over 80% of them seen just once. The sample was CD4+ T cells from peripheral blood mononuclear cells, taken in the third trimester of pregnancy. The receptors come from a female donor with multiple sclerosis, enrolled in a pregnancy study. The CDR3 runs from the conserved cysteine through the conserved F or W. The D gene is left open where the match is weak. Clone size is given for some rows only: seen once, a few or many times, or a class if the clone is expanded.

CDR3aa	CDR3nt	abundance	len	d_gene	j_gene	v_gene
CASSIGQSGNTIYF	TGTGCCAGCAGCATCGGACAGTCTGGAAACACCATATATTTT	-	14	-	TRBJ1-3	TRBV11-3
CASAGLTSTDTQYF	TGTGCCAGCGCGGGACTTACTAGCACAGATACGCAGTATTTT	-	14	-	TRBJ2-3	TRBV6-6
CASSIGRTALGSNQPQHF	TGTGCCAGTAGTATCGGCCGGACAGCACTCGGTAGCAATCAGCCCCAGCATTTT	-	18	-	TRBJ1-5	TRBV19
CASSASGVGVNEQFF	TGTGCCAGCAGCGCAAGCGGGGTGGGTGTCAATGAGCAGTTCTTC	-	15	TRBD2	TRBJ2-1	TRBV9
CASIPALRTSGRAEDTQYF	TGTGCCAGCATCCCGGCGCTAAGAACTAGCGGGAGGGCCGAAGATACGCAGTATTTT	once	19	TRBD2	TRBJ2-3	TRBV2
CASSLRSGQGGSEQYF	TGTGCCAGCAGCCTAAGATCGGGACAGGGGGGTTCAGAGCAGTACTTC	-	16	TRBD1	TRBJ2-7	TRBV14
CASSPQTGHSYEQYF	TGTGCCAGCAGTCCGCAGACAGGACATTCCTACGAGCAGTACTTC	-	15	-	TRBJ2-7	TRBV6-1
CASSERGVYEQYF	TGTGCCAGCAGTGAACGGGGAGTCTACGAGCAGTACTTC	-	13	-	TRBJ2-7	TRBV6-1
CASSLGASVLTDTQYF	TGCGCCAGCAGCTTGGGGGCTAGCGTCCTCACAGATACGCAGTATTTT	once	16	-	TRBJ2-3	TRBV5-1
CASKAAGAQPQHF	TGTGCCAGCAAGGCCGCGGGAGCGCAGCCCCAGCATTTT	few	13	-	TRBJ1-5	TRBV2
CASSFGTGTEYVEAFF	TGTGCCAGCAGCTTCGGAACCGGGACAGAATACGTTGAAGCTTTCTTT	once	16	TRBD1	TRBJ1-1	TRBV11-2
CASSPSGRAGNEQFF	TGTGCCAGCAGCCCTAGCGGGAGGGCCGGTAATGAGCAGTTCTTC	-	15	TRBD2	TRBJ2-1	TRBV4-2
CASSQDGLAGSNTGELFF	TGTGCCAGCAGCCAAGATGGGCTAGCGGGCTCGAACACCGGGGAGCTGTTTTTT	-	18	TRBD2	TRBJ2-2	TRBV4-2
CASSQEGAETQYF	TGTGCCAGCAGCCAAGAAGGGGCAGAGACCCAGTACTTC	-	13	-	TRBJ2-5	TRBV4-2
CASSRWRPTLNEQFF	TGTGCCAGCAGCCGGTGGCGGCCCACCCTCAATGAGCAGTTCTTC	few	15	-	TRBJ2-1	TRBV7-2
CASSQAAGGTFDTQYF	TGCGCCAGCAGCCAAGCGGCGGGAGGTACATTTGATACGCAGTATTTT	once	16	TRBD2	TRBJ2-3	TRBV4-3
CASSDRPGSRNTIYF	TGTGCCAGCAGCGACCGCCCGGGAAGTCGAAACACCATATATTTT	-	15	-	TRBJ1-3	TRBV7-9
CASSIRFGGATGELFF	TGTGCCAGTAGTATACGGTTTGGGGGCGCCACCGGGGAGCTGTTTTTT	-	16	-	TRBJ2-2	TRBV19
CASSVALTSGHNEQFF	TGTGCCAGCAGCGTAGCTTTAACTAGCGGTCACAATGAGCAGTTCTTC	-	16	TRBD2	TRBJ2-1	TRBV9
CASSLAAASGSRPDTQYF	TGTGCCAGCAGCTTAGCAGCGGCTAGCGGGAGTCGGCCAGATACGCAGTATTTT	-	18	TRBD2	TRBJ2-3	TRBV7-3
CASSISAGSTDTQYF	TGTGCCAGTAGTATTTCGGCAGGTAGCACAGATACGCAGTATTTT	-	15	-	TRBJ2-3	TRBV19
CASSMREGLEETQYF	TGTGCCAGCAGTATGAGGGAGGGCCTGGAGGAGACCCAGTACTTC	-	15	TRBD2	TRBJ2-5	TRBV25-1
CASSHGLATEQYF	TGTGCCAGCAGCCACGGACTAGCGACCGAGCAGTACTTC	-	13	TRBD2	TRBJ2-7	TRBV14
CASSLNFGQETQYF	TGTGCCAGCAGTTTAAATTTCGGCCAAGAGACCCAGTACTTC	-	14	-	TRBJ2-5	TRBV27
CASSSKGIAEKLFF	TGTGCCAGCAGTTCCAAGGGGATTGCTGAAAAACTGTTTTTT	-	14	-	TRBJ1-4	TRBV9
CASSRQQNTEAFF	TGTGCCAGCAGTCGACAACAGAACACTGAAGCTTTCTTT	-	13	-	TRBJ1-1	TRBV14
CASSMRPGGSDEQYF	TGTGCCAGTAGTATGCGGCCAGGCGGGTCCGACGAGCAGTACTTC	-	15	-	TRBJ2-7	TRBV19
CASSLIASGSWEMGANVLTF	TGTGCCAGCAGTTTAATCGCTAGCGGGAGTTGGGAAATGGGGGCCAACGTCCTGACTTTC	-	20	TRBD2	TRBJ2-6	TRBV27
CSVLQTDTQYF	TGCAGCGTTTTACAGACAGATACGCAGTATTTT	-	11	-	TRBJ2-3	TRBV29-1
CASSSFPDRGGTDTQYF	TGCGCCAGCAGCTCCTTCCCGGACAGGGGAGGCACAGATACGCAGTATTTT	-	17	TRBD1	TRBJ2-3	TRBV5-1
CASSPGSSGNTIYF	TGTGCCAGCTCACCGGGCAGCTCTGGAAACACCATATATTTT	-	14	-	TRBJ1-3	TRBV18
CASSYGRGVVDYEQYF	TGTGCCAGCAGTTACGGGAGGGGGGTCGTAGACTACGAGCAGTACTTC	once	16	-	TRBJ2-7	TRBV6-6
CASSAGARERYNEQFF	TGTGCCAGCAGCGCAGGAGCGCGGGAAAGATACAATGAGCAGTTCTTC	-	16	-	TRBJ2-1	TRBV9
CASRTGTSGRDTQYF	TGTGCCAGCAGAACCGGGACTAGCGGGAGAGATACGCAGTATTTT	-	15	TRBD2	TRBJ2-3	TRBV27
CASSPKGGQGYTGELFF	TGTGCCAGCAGCCCCAAGGGGGGACAGGGGTACACCGGGGAGCTGTTTTTT	-	17	TRBD1	TRBJ2-2	TRBV11-1
CASSLWVGGTDTQYF	TGTGCCAGCAGCTTGTGGGTAGGGGGCACAGATACGCAGTATTTT	-	15	-	TRBJ2-3	TRBV5-4
CATSQLNQPQHF	TGTGCCACATCTCAACTAAATCAGCCCCAGCATTTT	-	12	-	TRBJ1-5	TRBV28
CASSPAGSWYNEQFF	TGTGCCAGCAGCCCTGCGGGGAGTTGGTACAATGAGCAGTTCTTC	-	15	-	TRBJ2-1	TRBV7-8
CASSRKQGNQPQHF	TGTGCCAGCAGTCGCAAGCAGGGAAATCAGCCCCAGCATTTT	-	14	-	TRBJ1-5	TRBV6-5
CAWRIQTGWQYF	TGTGCCTGGAGGATTCAGACAGGGTGGCAGTACTTC	-	12	TRBD1	TRBJ2-7	TRBV30
CATLLSSTDTQYF	TGTGCCACACTACTCAGCTCCACAGATACGCAGTATTTT	-	13	-	TRBJ2-3	TRBV10-3
CASSSDRGTEAFF	TGTGCCAGCAGTTCGGACAGGGGCACTGAAGCTTTCTTT	-	13	TRBD1	TRBJ1-1	TRBV6-5
CASSHVLATFTDTQYF	TGCGCCAGCAGCCACGTACTAGCGACCTTCACAGATACGCAGTATTTT	-	16	TRBD2	TRBJ2-3	TRBV5-1
CASSPRQGRAYGYTF	TGTGCCAGCAGCCCGCGGCAGGGCAGGGCCTATGGCTACACCTTC	-	15	-	TRBJ1-2	TRBV5-6
CASSPGPPGRETQYF	TGTGCCAGCAGCCCCGGACCCCCTGGGAGGGAGACCCAGTACTTC	-	15	-	TRBJ2-5	TRBV5-4
CARSLRRGRETQYF	TGTGCCAGAAGCCTACGGCGAGGGCGAGAGACCCAGTACTTC	-	14	-	TRBJ2-5	TRBV5-3
CASSEWSGGSSPLHF	TGTGCCAGCAGTGAATGGTCGGGTGGCAGTTCACCCCTCCACTTT	-	15	-	TRBJ1-6	TRBV25-1
CASSKVNSGSHHYEQYF	TGTGCCAGCAGCAAAGTGAATAGCGGGAGCCACCACTACGAGCAGTACTTC	few	17	-	TRBJ2-7	TRBV21-1
CASSSQSDSPGNTIYF	TGCGCCAGCAGCTCTCAATCGGACAGTCCTGGAAACACCATATATTTT	once	16	-	TRBJ1-3	TRBV5-1
CASSLISTPGNYGYTF	TGTGCCAGCAGTTTAATTAGTACTCCGGGTAACTATGGCTACACCTTC	-	16	-	TRBJ1-2	TRBV7-9
CASSLDWGSSYNEQFF	TGTGCCAGCAGCTTGGATTGGGGCAGCTCCTACAATGAGCAGTTCTTC	-	16	-	TRBJ2-1	TRBV5-6
CASTLPAGDYDEQYF	TGTGCCAGCACCCTACCGGCAGGGGATTACGACGAGCAGTACTTC	-	15	-	TRBJ2-7	TRBV6-1
CASSLRGGRASDTQYF	TGTGCCAGCAGCCTCCGGGGCGGGAGGGCATCAGATACGCAGTATTTT	-	16	TRBD2	TRBJ2-3	TRBV7-8
CASSLARQPHQYF	TGTGCCAGCAGCTTAGCGAGGCAGCCCCATCAGTACTTC	-	13	-	TRBJ2-7	TRBV7-2
CASSQAPGSSYNEQFF	TGTGCCAGCAGCCAAGCCCCGGGAAGCTCCTACAATGAGCAGTTCTTC	-	16	-	TRBJ2-1	TRBV4-2